Judged by abundance, the clone carrying this TCR beta chain is medium-sized (0.01 to 0.1%). The antigen is unknown. As for treatment: roughly 10-day PBMC culture with coronavirus spike peptide pools or control peptides (ViraFEST assay). The data are from a study of vaccination and CD4 T cells after COVID-19. The CDR3 covers 15 residues. V lost 3 bases and J 4 bases, leaving 15 bases between the germline ends. Per the germline V gene, CDR1 is MNHEY and CDR2 is SMNVEV (reference sequence). The Oncomine TCR Beta short-read assay was what sequenced the DNA obtained from cultured CD4+ T cells. A single record per CDR3 protein comes from TCRdb applying MiXCR to the PCR reads. Of 15,000 to 25,000 distinct CDR3 sequences in the sample, around 42% were seen once.

V usage is TRBV27 and J usage is TRBJ1-2; possible D gene TRBD1, 5 bases. Sequencing input: cultured CD4+ T cells from blood. This clonotype was obtained from a human donor with COVID-19. The chain's CDR3 is CASSLLGRELYGYTF. The CDR3 bases are TGTGCCAGCAGTTTGCTGGGACGGGAACTCTATGGCTACACCTTC.